What follows are 9 T cell receptor beta chains derived from one specimen sequenced in a study of blood T cell repertoires in COVID-19 (TCRdb year 2020). The protocol used for the library was the immunoSEQ multiplex PCR assay. Sourced from immuneACCESS, this table was stored by TCRdb with only in-frame sequences that have V and J called. A share of the clones is absent; for the studies checked, an unresolved V gene accounts for under half, and the remainder has no known explanation. The sample data list fewer than 450,000 clones, and approximately 88% of these were observed just once. Jointly, the top ten make up roughly 12% of the sample. The sample comprised peripheral blood. Receptors originate from a woman aged 50 to 65 with COVID-19, enrolled during active disease.

V gene TRBV5-6 combines with J gene TRBJ1-1, with TRBD1 identical over 7 bases. The CDR3 is 16 amino acids. Trimming at V came to 2 bases and at J to 0 bases, leaving 7 bases not matched to a gene. Germline assignment: CDR1 SGHDT and CDR2 YYEEEE. CDR3 DNA: TGTGCCAGCAGCTTAAGGGGGCTAATCATGAACACTGAAGCTTTCTTT. Translating it yields CASSLRGLIMNTEAFF. The full variable domain, its missing parts supplied by reference TRBV5-6 and TRBJ1-1, is DAGVTQSPTHLIKTRGQQVTLRCSPKSGHDTVSWYQQALGQGPQFIFQYYEEEERQRGNFPDRFSGHQFPNYSSELNVNALLLGDSALYLCASSLRGLIMNTEAFFGQGTRLTVV.

This rearrangement joins TRBV5-1 to TRBJ1-4; tentative D call: TRBD1 (6 bases). This CDR3 is built from 16 residues. Germline CDR1 reads SGHRS; CDR2 reads YFSETQ. Trimming left V 4 bases short and J 8 bases short, with 21 bases between. Here the CDR3 DNA reads TGCGCCAGCAGCGTGGGACAAGTGGGTTTCAGAGAAAAACTGTTTTTT. Its protein product is CASSVGQVGFREKLFF.

The rearrangement uses TRBV2 and TRBJ2-2; D is unclear. This CDR3 has 16 residues. Per the germline V gene, CDR1 is SNHLY and CDR2 is FYNNEI. Trimming cost V 3 bases and J 4 bases, with 15 bases left between them. The CDR3: CASSDILSMPTGELFF. The CDR3 DNA reads as TGTGCCAGCAGTGACATTCTAAGTATGCCCACCGGGGAGCTGTTTTTT. Full variable domain (outside the CDR3, taken from reference TRBV2 and TRBJ2-2): EPEVTQTPSHQVTQMGQEVILRCVPISNHLYFYWYRQILGQKVEFLVSFYNNEISEKSEIFDDQFSVERPDGSNFTLKIRSTKLEDSAMYFCASSDILSMPTGELFFGEGSRLTVL.

A word on this clone: This sample includes further DNA sequences coding for the same CDR3. This chain uses TRBV5-1 with TRBJ1-1, with D possibly TRBD1 on 5 matching bases. The length of the CDR3 is 12 residues. Trimming pared 4 bases from V and 4 bases from J, leaving 8 bases between. Germline CDR1 is SGHRS and CDR2 is YFSETQ. CDR3 in DNA: TGCGCCAGCAGCCCCCAGGGCACTGAAGCTTTCTTT. This sequence encodes CASSPQGTEAFF.

The J gene is TRBJ2-3, the V gene TRBV7-9; 7 nucleotides match TRBD1. J was trimmed by 1 base and V by 5 bases; bases with no gene match: 0. CDR1 is SEHNR and CDR2 is FQNEAQ in the germline V gene (reference sequence). The CDR3 runs to 13 residues. The CDR3 DNA sequence: TGTGCCAGCAGCGACAGGGGCACAGATACGCAGTATTTT. This translates into CASSDRGTDTQYF.

This rearrangement joins TRBV4-1 to TRBJ1-4, with TRBD1 as a possible D gene (5 bases). This CDR3 region has 15 residues. V gave up 4 bases and J gave up 0 bases, with 9 bases separating them. Germline assignment: CDR1 MGHRA and CDR2 YSYEKL. The CDR3 coding sequence is TGCGCCAGCAGCCTGCCAGGGTCAACTAATGAAAAACTGTTTTTT. It specifies CASSLPGSTNEKLFF.

This clone has at least ten counts. The CDR3 coding sequence is TGTGCCAGCAGGCATGGACAGGGGAATGGTGGCTACACCTTC. This sequence encodes CASRHGQGNGGYTF. J is TRBJ1-2 and V is TRBV7-3; TRBD1 agrees at 9 bases. CDR1 and CDR2 (germline): SGHTA, FQGTGA. CDR3 size: 14 residues. Unmatched junction bases numbered 9, after V lost 6 bases and J lost 7 bases.

V usage is TRBV7-6 and J usage is TRBJ2-7, with 8 positions matching TRBD1. Germline CDR1 SGHVS, CDR2 FNYEAQ. V lost 5 bases to trimming and J lost 3 bases; unmatched junction nucleotides: 3. CDR3 size: 13 residues. In DNA form, the CDR3 reads TGTGCCAGCAGCCTCGGGACAGGCTACGAGCAGTACTTC. This gives the protein CASSLGTGYEQYF.

The chain joins TRBV15 to TRBJ2-5; 13 positions agree with TRBD2. Per germline, CDR1 LNHNV and CDR2 YYDKDF (reference sequence). Losses at the gene ends were 6 bases for V and 4 bases for J; bases not matched to a gene: 8. This CDR3 has 16 amino acids. CDR3 nucleotides: TGTGCCACCAGGGGCCTACTAGCGGGGGGGGGAGAGACCCAGTACTTC. Translating gives CATRGLLAGGGETQYF. Together with reference TRBV15 and TRBJ2-5, the CDR3 gives the full variable domain: DAMVIQNPRYQVTQFGKPVTLSCSQTLNHNVMYWYQQKSSQAPKLLFHYYDKDFNNEADTPDNFQSRRPNTSFCFLDIRSPGLGDTAMYLCATRGLLAGGGETQYFGPGTRLLVL.